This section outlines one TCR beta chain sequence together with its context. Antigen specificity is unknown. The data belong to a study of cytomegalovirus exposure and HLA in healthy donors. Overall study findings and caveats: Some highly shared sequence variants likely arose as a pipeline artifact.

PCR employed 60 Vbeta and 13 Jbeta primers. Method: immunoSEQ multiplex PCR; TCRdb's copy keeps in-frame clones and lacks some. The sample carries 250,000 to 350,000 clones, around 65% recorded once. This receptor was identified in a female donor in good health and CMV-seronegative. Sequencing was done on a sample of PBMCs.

For the CDR3, the DNA is TGTGCCAGCAGTGATGAACCGGGACAGGGGGCAGATACGCAGTATTTT. This encodes CASSDEPGQGADTQYF. This chain connects TRBV6-4 to TRBJ2-3; 11 positions agree with TRBD1. J was trimmed by 4 bases and V by 3 bases; bases with no gene match: 6. The CDR3 extends over 16 amino acids. The germline V gene encodes CDR1 MRHNA and CDR2 SNTAGT.